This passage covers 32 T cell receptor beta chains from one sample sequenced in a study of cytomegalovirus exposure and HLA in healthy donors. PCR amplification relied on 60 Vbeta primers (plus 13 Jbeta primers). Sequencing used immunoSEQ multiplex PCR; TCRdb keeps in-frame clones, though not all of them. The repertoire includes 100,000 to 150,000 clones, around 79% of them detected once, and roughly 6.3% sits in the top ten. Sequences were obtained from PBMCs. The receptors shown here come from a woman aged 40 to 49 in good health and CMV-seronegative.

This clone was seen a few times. The CDR3 here is CASSLWTAPGQPQHF. CDR3 DNA: TGTGCCAGCAGCCTCTGGACAGCCCCAGGTCAGCCCCAGCATTTT. The chain is built from TRBV5-5 and TRBJ1-5; D possibly corresponds to TRBD1 (6 bases). The CDR3 length is 15 residues. CDR1 and CDR2 (germline): SGHKS, YYEKEE (reference sequence). V lost 4 bases and J 6 bases, leaving 17 bases between the germline ends.

CDR3 sequence: CASSPGYEQYF. The CDR3 DNA reads TGCGCCAGCAGTCCAGGGTACGAGCAGTACTTC. The rearrangement uses TRBV10-2 and TRBJ2-7, with D perhaps TRBD1 (5 bases). Trimming removed 5 bases at V and 4 bases at J, with 6 bases between. The germline CDR1 and CDR2 sequences are WSHSY and SAAADI. The CDR3 runs 11 residues.

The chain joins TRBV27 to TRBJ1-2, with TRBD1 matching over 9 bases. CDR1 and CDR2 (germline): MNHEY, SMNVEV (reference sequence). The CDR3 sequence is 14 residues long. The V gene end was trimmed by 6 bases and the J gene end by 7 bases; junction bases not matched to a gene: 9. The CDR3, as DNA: TGTGCCAGCAGCCTCCGGGACAGGGAGAGTGGCTACACCTTC. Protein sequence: CASSLRDRESGYTF.

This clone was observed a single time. CDR3 nucleotides: TGCGCCAGCATCGGACAGGGGGACTACCTTGGCTACACCTTC. Translating it yields CASIGQGDYLGYTF. This chain uses TRBV10-2 with TRBJ1-2, with TRBD1 matching 10 bases. The CDR3 length is 14 residues. V shed 7 bases and J 7 bases; nucleotides not matched to a gene: 9. The V gene's germline CDR1 is WSHSY and CDR2 SAAADI.

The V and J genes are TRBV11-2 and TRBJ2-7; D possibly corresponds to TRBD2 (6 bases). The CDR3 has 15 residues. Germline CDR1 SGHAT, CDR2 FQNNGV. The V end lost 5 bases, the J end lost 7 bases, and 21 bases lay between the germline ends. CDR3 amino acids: CASSNLRRAKQEQYF. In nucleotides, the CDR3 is TGTGCCAGCAGCAATTTAAGGAGGGCAAAACAAGAGCAGTACTTC.

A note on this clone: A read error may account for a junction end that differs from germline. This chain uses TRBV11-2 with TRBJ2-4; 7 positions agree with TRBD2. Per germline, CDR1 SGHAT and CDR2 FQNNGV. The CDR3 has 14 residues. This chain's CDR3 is CASSLTGGGNSQYF. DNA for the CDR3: TGTGCCAGCAGCTTGACGGGGGGTGGAAACAGTCAGTACTTC.

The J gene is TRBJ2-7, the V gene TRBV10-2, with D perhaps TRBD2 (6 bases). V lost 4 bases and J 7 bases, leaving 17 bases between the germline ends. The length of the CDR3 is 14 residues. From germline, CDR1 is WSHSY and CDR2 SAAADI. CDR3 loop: CASSVGFGGVEQYF. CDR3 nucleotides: TGCGCCAGCAGTGTCGGTTTCGGGGGAGTTGAGCAGTACTTC.

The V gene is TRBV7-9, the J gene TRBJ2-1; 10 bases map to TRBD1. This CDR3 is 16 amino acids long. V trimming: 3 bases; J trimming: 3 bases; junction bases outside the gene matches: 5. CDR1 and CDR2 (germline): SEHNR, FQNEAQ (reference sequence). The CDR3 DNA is TGTGCCAGCAGCTTCCTGGACAGGGGGGTCTACAATGAGCAGTTCTTC. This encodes CASSFLDRGVYNEQFF.

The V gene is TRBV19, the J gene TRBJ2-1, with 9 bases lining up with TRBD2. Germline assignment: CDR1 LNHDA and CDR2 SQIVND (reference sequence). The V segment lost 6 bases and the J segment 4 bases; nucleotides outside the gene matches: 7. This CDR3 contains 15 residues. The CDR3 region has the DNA TGTGCCAGTAGCTCCGACAGCGGGAGGTACAATGAGCAGTTCTTC. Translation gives CASSSDSGRYNEQFF.

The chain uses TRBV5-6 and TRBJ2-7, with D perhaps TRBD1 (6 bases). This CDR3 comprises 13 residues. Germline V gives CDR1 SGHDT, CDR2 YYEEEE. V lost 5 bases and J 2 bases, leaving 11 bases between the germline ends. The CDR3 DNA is TGTGCCAGCAGATCACAGGGCGCCTACGAGCAGTACTTC. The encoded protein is CASRSQGAYEQYF.

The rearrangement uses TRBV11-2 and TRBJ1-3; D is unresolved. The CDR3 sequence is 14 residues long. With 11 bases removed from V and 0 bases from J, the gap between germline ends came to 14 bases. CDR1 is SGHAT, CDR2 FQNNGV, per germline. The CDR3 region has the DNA TGTGCCGAAAAGGGAGGATACTCTGGAAACACCATATATTTT. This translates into CAEKGGYSGNTIYF.

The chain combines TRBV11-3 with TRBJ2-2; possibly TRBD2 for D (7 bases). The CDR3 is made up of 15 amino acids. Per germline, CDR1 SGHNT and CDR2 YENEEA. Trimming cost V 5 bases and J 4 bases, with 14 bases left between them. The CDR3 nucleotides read TGTGCCAGCAGCGAGGGGGGGACCGCCACCGGGGAGCTGTTTTTT. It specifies CASSEGGTATGELFF. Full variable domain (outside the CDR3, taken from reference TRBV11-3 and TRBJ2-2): EAGVVQSPRYKIIEKKQPVAFWCNPISGHNTLYWYLQNLGQGPELLIRYENEEAVDDSQLPKDRFSAERLKGVDSTLKIQPAELGDSAVYLCASSEGGTATGELFFGEGSRLTVL.

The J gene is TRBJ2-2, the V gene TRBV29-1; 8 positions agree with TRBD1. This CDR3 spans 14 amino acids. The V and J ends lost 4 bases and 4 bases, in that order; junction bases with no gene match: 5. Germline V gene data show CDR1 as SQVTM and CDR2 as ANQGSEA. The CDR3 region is CSVATGDATGELFF. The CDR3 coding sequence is TGCAGCGTTGCGACAGGGGACGCCACCGGGGAGCTGTTTTTT.

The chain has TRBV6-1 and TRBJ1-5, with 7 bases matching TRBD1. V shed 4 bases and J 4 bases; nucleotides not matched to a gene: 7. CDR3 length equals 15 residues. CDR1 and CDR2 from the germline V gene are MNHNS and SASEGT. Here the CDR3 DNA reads TGTGCCAGCAGTGTCGGGACAGTTGGGAATCAGCCCCAGCATTTT. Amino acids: CASSVGTVGNQPQHF.

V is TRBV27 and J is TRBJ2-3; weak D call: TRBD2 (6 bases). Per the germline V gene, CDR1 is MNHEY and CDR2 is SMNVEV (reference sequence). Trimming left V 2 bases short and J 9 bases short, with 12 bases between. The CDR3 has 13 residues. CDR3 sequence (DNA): TGTGCCAGCAGTTTAATCGGGAGTAGCACGCAGTATTTT. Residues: CASSLIGSSTQYF.

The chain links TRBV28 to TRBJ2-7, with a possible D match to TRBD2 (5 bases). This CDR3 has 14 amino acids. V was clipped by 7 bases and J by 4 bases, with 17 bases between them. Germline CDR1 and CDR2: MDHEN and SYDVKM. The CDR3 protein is CASTTSRGKYEQYF. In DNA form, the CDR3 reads TGTGCCAGCACCACCTCCCGGGGAAAATACGAGCAGTACTTC.

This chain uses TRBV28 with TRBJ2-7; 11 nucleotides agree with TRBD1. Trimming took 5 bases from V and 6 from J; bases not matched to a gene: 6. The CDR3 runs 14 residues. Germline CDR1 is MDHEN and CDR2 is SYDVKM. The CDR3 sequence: CASSMTGTGGEQYF. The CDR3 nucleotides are TGTGCCAGCAGTATGACCGGGACAGGGGGCGAGCAGTACTTC.

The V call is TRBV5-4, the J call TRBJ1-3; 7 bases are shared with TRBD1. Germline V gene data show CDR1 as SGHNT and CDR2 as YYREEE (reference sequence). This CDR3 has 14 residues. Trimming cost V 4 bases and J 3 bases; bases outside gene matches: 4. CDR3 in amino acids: CASSRRDSGNTIYF. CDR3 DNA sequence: TGTGCCAGCAGCCGCCGGGACAGTGGAAACACCATATATTTT.

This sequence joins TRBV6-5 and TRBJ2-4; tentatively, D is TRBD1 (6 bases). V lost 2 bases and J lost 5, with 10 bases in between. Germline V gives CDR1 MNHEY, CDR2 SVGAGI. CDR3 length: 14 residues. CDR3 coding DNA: TGTGCCAGCAGTTACGGGTCAGGGGAAAACATTCAGTACTTC. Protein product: CASSYGSGENIQYF.

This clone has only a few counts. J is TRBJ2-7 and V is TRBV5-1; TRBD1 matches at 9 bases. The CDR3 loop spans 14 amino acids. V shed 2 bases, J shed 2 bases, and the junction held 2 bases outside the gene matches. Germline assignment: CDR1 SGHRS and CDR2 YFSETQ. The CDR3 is CASSLGTGPYEQYF. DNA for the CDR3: TGCGCCAGCAGCTTAGGGACAGGGCCCTACGAGCAGTACTTC.

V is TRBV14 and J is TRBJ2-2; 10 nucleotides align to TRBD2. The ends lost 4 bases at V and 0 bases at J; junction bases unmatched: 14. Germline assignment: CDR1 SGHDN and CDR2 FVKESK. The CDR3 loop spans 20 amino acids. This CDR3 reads CASSRDPLLAGVANTGELFF. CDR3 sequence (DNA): TGTGCCAGCAGCCGCGATCCTCTCCTAGCGGGAGTGGCGAACACCGGGGAGCTGTTTTTT. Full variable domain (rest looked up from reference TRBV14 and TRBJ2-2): EAGVTQFPSHSVIEKGQTVTLRCDPISGHDNLYWYRRVMGKEIKFLLHFVKESKQDESGMPNNRFLAERTGGTYSTLKVQPAELEDSGVYFCASSRDPLLAGVANTGELFFGEGSRLTVL.

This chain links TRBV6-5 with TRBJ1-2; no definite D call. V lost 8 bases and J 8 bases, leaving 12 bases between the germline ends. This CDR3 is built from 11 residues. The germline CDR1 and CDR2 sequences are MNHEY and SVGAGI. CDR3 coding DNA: TGTGCCAGCCGGGTGGCGGGAGGCTACACCTTC. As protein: CASRVAGGYTF.

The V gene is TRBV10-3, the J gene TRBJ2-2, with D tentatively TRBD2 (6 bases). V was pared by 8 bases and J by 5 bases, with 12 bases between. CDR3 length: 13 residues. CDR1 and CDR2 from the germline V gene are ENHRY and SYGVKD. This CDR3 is CAICPGATGELFF. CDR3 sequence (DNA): TGTGCCATCTGCCCGGGAGCAACCGGGGAGCTGTTTTTT.

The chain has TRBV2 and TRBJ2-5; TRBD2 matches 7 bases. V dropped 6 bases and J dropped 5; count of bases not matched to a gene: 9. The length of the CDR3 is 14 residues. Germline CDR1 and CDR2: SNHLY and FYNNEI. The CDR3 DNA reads TGTGCCAGCAGAATGACGGGAGGTACCGAGACCCAGTACTTC. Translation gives CASRMTGGTETQYF. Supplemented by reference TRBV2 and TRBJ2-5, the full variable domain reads EPEVTQTPSHQVTQMGQEVILRCVPISNHLYFYWYRQILGQKVEFLVSFYNNEISEKSEIFDDQFSVERPDGSNFTLKIRSTKLEDSAMYFCASRMTGGTETQYFGPGTRLLVL.

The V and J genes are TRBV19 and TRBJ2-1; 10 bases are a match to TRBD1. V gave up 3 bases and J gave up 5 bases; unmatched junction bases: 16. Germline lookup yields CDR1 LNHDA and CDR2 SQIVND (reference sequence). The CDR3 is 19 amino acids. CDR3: CASSILAVRTGGANNEQFF. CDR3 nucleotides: TGTGCCAGTAGTATCCTAGCGGTGCGGACAGGGGGAGCAAACAATGAGCAGTTCTTC.

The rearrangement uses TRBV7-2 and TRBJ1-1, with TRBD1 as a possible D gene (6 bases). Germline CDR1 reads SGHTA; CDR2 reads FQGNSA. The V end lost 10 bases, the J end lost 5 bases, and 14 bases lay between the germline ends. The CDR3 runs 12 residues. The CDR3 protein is CATSRDTTEAFF. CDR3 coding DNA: TGTGCCACCTCTCGGGACACGACTGAAGCTTTCTTT.

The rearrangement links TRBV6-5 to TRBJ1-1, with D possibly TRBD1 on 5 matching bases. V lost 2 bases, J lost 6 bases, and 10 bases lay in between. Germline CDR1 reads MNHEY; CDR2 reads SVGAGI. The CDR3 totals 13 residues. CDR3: CASSYLTGSEAFF. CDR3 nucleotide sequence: TGTGCCAGCAGTTACCTCACAGGATCTGAAGCTTTCTTT.

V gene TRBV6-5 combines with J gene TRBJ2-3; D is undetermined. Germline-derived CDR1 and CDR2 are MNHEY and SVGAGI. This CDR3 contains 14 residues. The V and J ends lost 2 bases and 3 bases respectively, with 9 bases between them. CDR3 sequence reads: CASSYARWTDTQYF. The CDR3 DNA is TGTGCCAGCAGTTACGCCAGGTGGACAGATACGCAGTATTTT.

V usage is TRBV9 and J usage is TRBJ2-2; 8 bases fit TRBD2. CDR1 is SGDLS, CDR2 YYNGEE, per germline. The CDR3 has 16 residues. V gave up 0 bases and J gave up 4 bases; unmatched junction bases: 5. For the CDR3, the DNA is TGTGCCAGCAGCGTAGGTAGCGGGATCTCCACCGGGGAGCTGTTTTTT. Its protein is CASSVGSGISTGELFF.

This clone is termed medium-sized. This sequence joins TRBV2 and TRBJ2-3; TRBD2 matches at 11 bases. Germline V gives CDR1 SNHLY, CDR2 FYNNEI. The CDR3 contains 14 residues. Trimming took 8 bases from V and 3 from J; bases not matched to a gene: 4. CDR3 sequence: CASWGLAVTDTQYF. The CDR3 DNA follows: TGTGCCAGCTGGGGACTAGCGGTAACAGATACGCAGTATTTT. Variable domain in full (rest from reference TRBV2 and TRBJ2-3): EPEVTQTPSHQVTQMGQEVILRCVPISNHLYFYWYRQILGQKVEFLVSFYNNEISEKSEIFDDQFSVERPDGSNFTLKIRSTKLEDSAMYFCASWGLAVTDTQYFGPGTRLTVL.

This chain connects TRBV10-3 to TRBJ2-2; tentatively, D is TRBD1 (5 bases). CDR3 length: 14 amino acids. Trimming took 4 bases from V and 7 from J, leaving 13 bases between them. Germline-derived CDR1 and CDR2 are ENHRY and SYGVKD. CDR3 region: CAISAQGVGGELFF. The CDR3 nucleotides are TGTGCCATCAGTGCGCAGGGTGTTGGCGGGGAGCTGTTTTTT.

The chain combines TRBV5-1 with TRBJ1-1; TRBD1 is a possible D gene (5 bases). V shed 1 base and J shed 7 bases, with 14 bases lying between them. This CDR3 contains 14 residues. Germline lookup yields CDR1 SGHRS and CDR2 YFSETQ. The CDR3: CASSLTGQYDEAFF. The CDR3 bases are TGCGCCAGCAGCTTGACTGGACAATATGATGAAGCTTTCTTT.